These 27 T cell receptor beta chains were sequenced from one sample in a study of Ad26.COV2.S vaccination and SARS-CoV-2 variants. Treatment noted: 15 to 20 received Ad26.COV2.S at low or high dose, single or two shots; five or six received placebo; per-sample allocation not given. Sampling was performed 63 days after the first vaccine or placebo injection. Sequencing used immunoSEQ multiplex PCR; TCRdb keeps in-frame clones, though not all of them. The sample consists of about 420,000 clones, 88% of them appearing once. The sequencing used peripheral blood, collected in a trial of Ad26.COV2.S vaccine versus placebo. Every receptor here comes from a person aged 18 to 65 who received the Ad26.COV2.S COVID-19 vaccine or a placebo.

CDR3 loop: CASSADWGGGNTIYF. The CDR3 DNA reads as TGTGCCAGTAGTGCGGATTGGGGTGGTGGAAACACCATATATTTT. V and J are TRBV19 and TRBJ1-3; D unresolved. V lost 5 bases to trimming and J lost 3 bases, with 14 bases between them. The CDR3 is 15 amino acids. The germline gives CDR1 LNHDA, CDR2 SQIVND (reference sequence).

This clone has just one count. The chain links TRBV4-1 to TRBJ2-2, with D unclear. The CDR3 is 15 amino acids. From germline, CDR1 is MGHRA and CDR2 YSYEKL. V shed 1 base and J shed 0 bases, with 6 bases lying between them. The CDR3 protein is CASSQVGSNTGELFF. CDR3 DNA: TGCGCCAGCAGCCAAGTAGGCTCGAACACCGGGGAGCTGTTTTTT.

The J gene is TRBJ2-7, the V gene TRBV19; unclear D gene. The CDR3 consists of 11 residues. Trimming cost V 5 bases and J 4 bases, with 6 bases left between them. Germline V gene sequence: CDR1 LNHDA, CDR2 SQIVND (reference sequence). CDR3 sequence reads: CASSLGYEQYF. The DNA of the CDR3 is TGTGCCAGTAGTCTGGGATACGAGCAGTACTTC.

This rearrangement joins TRBV7-8 to TRBJ1-5, with D possibly TRBD1 on 5 matching bases. The CDR3 extends over 15 amino acids. Germline values: CDR1 SGHVS, CDR2 FQNEAQ. Deletions cut 1 base from V and 4 bases from J, with 11 bases between. CDR3 residues: CASSLGEGRNQPQHF. In DNA form, the CDR3 reads TGTGCCAGCAGCTTAGGAGAGGGGCGAAATCAGCCCCAGCATTTT.

This chain links TRBV7-3 with TRBJ1-3, with no clear D. In germline, CDR1 is SGHTA, CDR2 FQGTGA. Trimming removed 8 bases at V and 4 bases at J, with 9 bases between. The CDR3 runs 12 residues. This chain's CDR3 is CASGYPGNTIYF. As DNA, the CDR3 is TGTGCCAGCGGGTACCCCGGAAACACCATATATTTT.

The V gene is TRBV3-1 (or the pseudogene TRBV3-2), the J gene TRBJ2-1; D possibly corresponds to TRBD1 (6 bases). Trimming shortened V by 4 bases and J by 5 bases, and 15 bases separated the two germline ends. CDR1 LGHDT and CDR2 YNNKEL come from the germline V gene (reference sequence). This CDR3 contains 15 residues. The CDR3 sequence is CASSLSGTKNNEQFF. In DNA form, the CDR3 reads TGTGCCAGCAGCCTCTCCGGGACAAAGAACAATGAGCAGTTCTTC.

This clone was found a few times. This sequence joins TRBV3-1 (or the pseudogene TRBV3-2) and TRBJ1-5; possibly TRBD1 for D (5 bases). This CDR3 spans 13 amino acids. The germline CDR1 and CDR2 sequences are LGHDT and YNNKEL (reference sequence). The V end was cut by 4 bases, the J end by 1 base, with 5 bases between. This chain's CDR3 is CASSRDSNQPQHF. The CDR3 DNA is TGTGCCAGCAGCCGGGACAGCAATCAGCCCCAGCATTTT.

The chain couples TRBV7-2 to TRBJ2-3; 15 bases align to TRBD2. Looked up from germline, CDR1 is SGHTA and CDR2 is FQGNSA. V shed 2 bases, J shed 2 bases, and the junction held 8 bases outside the gene matches. There are 19 residues in the CDR3. CDR3 amino acids: CASSLRTSGGAGDTDTQYF. The CDR3 DNA is TGTGCCAGCAGCTTAAGGACTAGCGGGGGGGCCGGAGACACAGATACGCAGTATTTT.

The gene calls are TRBV7-3 and TRBJ1-1; a weak D match, TRBD1 (5 bases). CDR3 length: 14 residues. The ends were cut back, 5 bases at V and 1 base at J, with 11 bases in the middle. The germline V gene has CDR1 SGHTA and CDR2 FQGTGA. The CDR3 DNA reads as TGTGCCAGCAGCCGGGAGGGGCAGAACACTGAAGCTTTCTTT. Translating it yields CASSREGQNTEAFF.

The V call is TRBV10-3, the J call TRBJ2-5, with 8 bases aligning to TRBD2. The CDR3 runs to 15 residues. The ends lost 2 bases at V and 3 bases at J; junction bases unmatched: 5. The germline V gene encodes CDR1 ENHRY and CDR2 SYGVKD. DNA for the CDR3: TGTGCCATCAGTGAGCCCCTACTAGCGGAAGAGACCCAGTACTTC. It encodes CAISEPLLAEETQYF.

V is TRBV28 and J is TRBJ2-5; D may match TRBD1 or TRBD2 (5 bases each). V dropped 6 bases and J dropped 1 base, with 9 bases sitting between them. The CDR3 totals 13 residues. CDR1 is MDHEN and CDR2 is SYDVKM in the germline V gene. CDR3 DNA: TGTGCCAGCAGCCGAGGGGTCCAAGAGACCCAGTACTTC. This encodes CASSRGVQETQYF.

This clone was detected a few times. This chain uses TRBV9 with TRBJ2-3; 7 bases are a match to TRBD2. V lost 2 bases and J lost 8; bases outside the gene matches: 11. The CDR3 is made up of 15 amino acids. Germline V gene data show CDR1 as SGDLS and CDR2 as YYNGEE. Here the CDR3 reads CASSVETSVGVTQYF. The CDR3 DNA reads as TGTGCCAGCAGCGTGGAAACTAGCGTGGGTGTTACGCAGTATTTT.

The V gene is TRBV5-8, the J gene TRBJ2-7; unclear D gene. The CDR3 covers 14 residues. CDR1 and CDR2 (germline): SGHTS, YDEGEE. Trimming pared 1 base from V and 0 bases from J, leaving 8 bases between. CDR3 bases: TGTGCCAGCAGCTTGCGTGCCGACTCCTACGAGCAGTACTTC. This sequence encodes CASSLRADSYEQYF.

The gene calls are TRBV3-1 (or the pseudogene TRBV3-2) and TRBJ1-2; D is ambiguous. There are 12 residues in the CDR3. Trimming cost V 4 bases and J 4 bases, with 7 bases left between them. The germline V gene has CDR1 LGHDT and CDR2 YNNKEL (reference sequence). CDR3 residues: CASSLGRYGYTF. In nucleotides, the CDR3 is TGTGCCAGCAGCCTGGGCCGCTATGGCTACACCTTC.

J is TRBJ2-1 and V is TRBV3-1 (or the pseudogene TRBV3-2); unclear D gene. The germline V and J ends were trimmed by 0 bases and 4 bases, with 4 bases remaining between them. The CDR3 consists of 13 residues. The germline CDR1 and CDR2 sequences are LGHDT and YNNKEL (reference sequence). As DNA, the CDR3 is TGTGCCAGCAGCCAAGAAGGGTACAATGAGCAGTTCTTC. It codes for CASSQEGYNEQFF.

V is TRBV28 and J is TRBJ2-7, with D tentatively TRBD1 (5 bases). CDR1 and CDR2 from the germline V gene are MDHEN and SYDVKM. Trimming took 3 bases from V and 2 from J, leaving 11 bases between them. The CDR3 runs to 14 residues. The CDR3 region is CASSFPTVTYEQYF. The CDR3 nucleotides read TGTGCCAGCAGTTTCCCGACAGTAACCTACGAGCAGTACTTC.

The rearrangement links TRBV4-3 to TRBJ1-1, with D possibly matching TRBD1 (5 bases). Germline-derived CDR1 and CDR2 are LGHNA and YSLEER. V shed 4 bases and J shed 5 bases, with 11 bases lying between them. This CDR3 contains 13 residues. The CDR3: CASSLRGVTEAFF. As DNA, the CDR3 is TGCGCCAGCAGCCTTAGGGGAGTTACTGAAGCTTTCTTT.

A remark on this clone: This may be a read error: a much more frequent sequence differs by one nucleotide. Other DNA sequences in the sample encode the same CDR3. This sequence joins TRBV12-3 or TRBV12-4 and TRBJ2-1; no firm D call. CDR3 length: 11 amino acids. The V end was cut by 4 bases, the J end by 2 bases, with 0 bases between. In DNA form, the CDR3 reads TGTGCCAGCAGTTCCTACAATGAGCAGTTCTTC. Its protein product is CASSSYNEQFF.

The V call is TRBV28, the J call TRBJ1-1; D is unclear. This CDR3 has 13 residues. Germline loops: CDR1 MDHEN, CDR2 SYDVKM. V gave up 7 bases and J gave up 0 bases, with 9 bases separating them. The CDR3 bases are TGTGCCAGCACTCGAAATCTGAACACTGAAGCTTTCTTT. It codes for CASTRNLNTEAFF.

This clone was found once. The chain links TRBV30 to TRBJ2-7, with TRBD1 matching over 8 bases. There are 14 residues in the CDR3. CDR1 is GTSNPN and CDR2 is SVGIG in the germline V gene (reference sequence). The trim removed 4 bases at V and 3 bases at J, leaving 8 bases unmatched. CDR3 in DNA: TGTGCCTGGACTCCTGACAGGGGCGGCTACGAGCAGTACTTC. This codes for CAWTPDRGGYEQYF.

The chain employs TRBV28 and TRBJ2-1; D is possibly TRBD2 (6 bases). Trimming removed 3 bases at V and 4 bases at J, with 13 bases between. CDR3 length: 15 amino acids. Germline assignment: CDR1 MDHEN and CDR2 SYDVKM. The CDR3 nucleotides read TGTGCCAGCAGTTTTTTGCGGGGTGGGTACAATGAGCAGTTCTTC. Its translation: CASSFLRGGYNEQFF.

The chain links TRBV6-6 to TRBJ2-1; no definite D call. Germline loops: CDR1 MNHNY, CDR2 SVGAGI (reference sequence). This CDR3 has 12 amino acids. V lost 7 bases to trimming and J lost 13 bases, with 17 bases between them. CDR3 nucleotides: TGTGCCAGCACGGGCTACCATACTCACCAGTTCTTC. This encodes CASTGYHTHQFF.

The chain employs TRBV11-2 and TRBJ2-1; D might be TRBD1 (5 bases). In germline, CDR1 is SGHAT, CDR2 FQNNGV. The V end lost 5 bases, the J end lost 7 bases, and 12 bases lay between the germline ends. The CDR3 contains 13 residues. CDR3 in DNA: TGTGCCAGCAGCCCAGGGAATCTGAATGAGCAGTTCTTC. Amino acid sequence: CASSPGNLNEQFF. The full variable domain, completed using reference TRBV11-2 and TRBJ2-1, is EAGVAQSPRYKIIEKRQSVAFWCNPISGHATLYWYQQILGQGPKLLIQFQNNGVVDDSQLPKDRFSAERLKGVDSTLKIQPAKLEDSAVYLCASSPGNLNEQFFGPGTRLTVL.

This chain connects TRBV9 to TRBJ2-7; D perhaps matches TRBD2 (6 bases). V dropped 4 bases and J dropped 1 base, with 12 bases sitting between them. Germline loops: CDR1 SGDLS, CDR2 YYNGEE. The CDR3 is 14 residues long. The CDR3 nucleotides are TGTGCCAGCAGCACCTTTGGAGGGTCCTACGAGCAGTACTTC. Encoded protein: CASSTFGGSYEQYF.

Here the CDR3 reads CASSLWGGVTDTQYF. The DNA of the CDR3 is TGTGCCAGCAGCCTCTGGGGGGGGGTCACAGATACGCAGTATTTT. V is TRBV7-2 and J is TRBJ2-3, with 7 bases matching TRBD2. From germline, CDR1 is SGHTA and CDR2 FQGNSA. V lost 5 bases, J lost 2 bases, and 7 bases stayed unmatched. The CDR3 covers 15 residues.

The V and J genes are TRBV14 and TRBJ2-7; no clear D gene. CDR1 is SGHDN, CDR2 FVKESK, per germline. Trimming stripped 0 bases from V and 2 bases from J, with 11 bases between. This CDR3 is built from 15 residues. The CDR3 DNA reads TGTGCCAGCAGCCAAGAAAAGGGTTTCACCTACGAGCAGTACTTC. This encodes CASSQEKGFTYEQYF.

V and J are TRBV5-4 and TRBJ1-2; 7 bases map to TRBD1. Germline loops: CDR1 SGHNT, CDR2 YYREEE (reference sequence). This CDR3 is built from 15 residues. Trimming took 4 bases from V and 3 from J; bases not matched to a gene: 9. CDR3 sequence (DNA): TGTGCCAGCAGCCCCAGGGGGGGCGCTGACTATGGCTACACCTTC. Translating it yields CASSPRGGADYGYTF.